What follows are 5 T cell receptor beta chains derived from one specimen sequenced in a study of blood T cells in healthy people across ages. Primed by a sample-barcoded 5' primer and a J-beta primer mix, a second PCR proceeded for about 7 to 12 cycles. TCRdb recomputed calls from the 5' RACE reads with MiXCR, one row per CDR3 protein. The table has just over 1 million distinct CDR3 sequences, under 55% seen once. The source material was blood. The source is a woman aged 60 to 75 in good health.

As concerns this clonotype: Its ends do not fully match the called genes, so a read error is possible. This chain joins TRBV7-6 and TRBJ2-3; D possibly corresponds to TRBD2 (5 bases). This CDR3 comprises 15 residues. From germline, CDR1 is SGHVS and CDR2 FNYEAQ. As DNA, the CDR3 is TGTGCCAGCAACTTATATGGCTCTAGCAGAGATACGCAGTATTTT. Translated: CASNLYGSSRDTQYF.

This clonotype was detected only once. The conserved closing phenylalanine or tryptophan is absent in this CDR3, likely reflecting a read error. The DNA for the CDR3 is TGCGCCAGCAGCCGACTCACAGGGGTCGATGAGCAGTTCCTC. Amino acids: CASSRLTGVDEQFL. This rearrangement joins TRBV5-1 to TRBJ2-1; 7 bases fit TRBD1. The CDR3 covers 14 residues. Germline CDR1 reads SGHRS; CDR2 reads YFSETQ. With V trimmed by 4 bases and J by 8 bases, 9 bases remained unmatched.

The sample holds a few counts of this clonotype. The chain employs TRBV20-1 and TRBJ2-1, with D hard to call. This CDR3 is 15 amino acids long. CDR1 DFQATT and CDR2 SNEGSKA come from the germline V gene (reference sequence). V was trimmed by 6 bases and J by 2 bases, leaving 17 bases between them. The CDR3 protein is CSALGIPGPYNEQFF. CDR3 in DNA: TGCAGTGCCCTAGGGATCCCCGGCCCCTACAATGAGCAGTTCTTC.

The V call is TRBV15, the J call TRBJ2-5; 11 bases are a match to TRBD2. The J call may be mistaken, given a closer DNA end match to TRBJ2-7. This CDR3 is built from 13 residues. Per germline, CDR1 LNHNV and CDR2 YYDKDF (reference sequence). The CDR3 coding sequence is TGTGCCGCCCGGTCTAGCGGGGGGTACGAGCAGTACTTC. It codes for CAARSSGGYEQYF.

The chain employs TRBV20-1 and TRBJ2-3; D is undetermined. CDR1 is DFQATT, CDR2 SNEGSKA, per germline (reference sequence). V was cut by 5 bases and J by 0 bases, with 9 bases left in between. The CDR3 runs 13 residues. The CDR3 loop reads CSAFDPSTDTQYF. The CDR3, as DNA: TGCAGTGCTTTCGACCCGAGCACAGATACGCAGTATTTT.